A single sample is the source of the 8 T cell receptor beta chains below, sequenced in a study of T cell changes during pregnancy in multiple sclerosis. The assay was immunoSEQ multiplex PCR, and TCRdb's table has in-frame clones only and misses some. The profile shows over 25,000 clones, around 92% of them singletons. The input for sequencing was CD8+ T cells from peripheral blood mononuclear cells, taken in the second trimester of pregnancy. The receptors here all came from a female donor in good health, enrolled as a control in a pregnancy study.

The chain combines TRBV6-5 with TRBJ1-2; 7 bases are a match to TRBD1. This CDR3 contains 12 residues. Looked up from germline, CDR1 is MNHEY and CDR2 is SVGAGI. V was pared by 6 bases and J by 5 bases, with 3 bases of the junction left unmatched. DNA for the CDR3: TGTGCCAGCAGCCTGACAGGGTATGGCTACACCTTC. Translated, it gives CASSLTGYGYTF.

The genes are TRBV7-8 and TRBJ2-5, with 11 bases that match TRBD2. CDR1 and CDR2 (germline): SGHVS, FQNEAQ. The V and J ends lost 3 bases and 1 base, in that order; junction bases with no gene match: 4. CDR3 length equals 16 residues. CDR3 sequence reads: CASSFHSGGGQETQYF. In nucleotides, the CDR3 is TGTGCCAGCAGCTTCCATAGCGGGGGGGGCCAAGAGACCCAGTACTTC.

The chain links TRBV7-3 to TRBJ2-2, with TRBD2 as a possible D gene (5 bases). This CDR3 is built from 18 residues. CDR1 is SGHTA and CDR2 is FQGTGA in the germline V gene. Trimming removed 1 base from V and 5 bases from J, with 20 bases in between. The CDR3 loop reads CASSLNGPIDYETGELFF. CDR3 sequence (DNA): TGTGCCAGCAGCTTAAATGGGCCAATAGACTACGAAACCGGGGAGCTGTTTTTT.

The chain joins TRBV15 to TRBJ2-1; TRBD1 agrees at 9 bases. CDR3 length: 15 residues. Germline trimming cut 2 bases from V and 12 bases from J; bases unmatched to any gene: 11. Germline-derived CDR1 and CDR2 are LNHNV and YYDKDF (reference sequence). The CDR3 loop reads CATSRYRDRESGQFF. CDR3 coding DNA: TGTGCCACCAGCAGATACCGGGACAGGGAAAGCGGGCAGTTCTTC.

This clone was seen just once. The V call is TRBV12-5, the J call TRBJ1-5; weak D call: TRBD1 (6 bases). CDR3 length: 18 amino acids. Per the germline V gene, CDR1 is LGHNT and CDR2 is FRNRAP. The V and J ends lost 0 bases and 8 bases respectively, with 23 bases between them. The CDR3 loop reads CASGLVLGDTAGGEPQHF. CDR3 bases: TGTGCTAGTGGTTTGGTACTGGGGGACACGGCCGGCGGAGAGCCCCAGCATTTT.

The chain couples TRBV2 to TRBJ2-3, with a tentative D call TRBD1 (6 bases). The CDR3 totals 12 residues. The V gene lost 7 bases and the J gene lost 1 base, with 6 bases spanning the gap. Germline V gene data show CDR1 as SNHLY and CDR2 as FYNNEI. CDR3 in amino acids: CASTGGTDTQYF. As DNA, the CDR3 is TGTGCCAGCACAGGGGGCACAGATACGCAGTATTTT. The variable domain in full, completed from reference TRBV2 and TRBJ2-3, reads EPEVTQTPSHQVTQMGQEVILRCVPISNHLYFYWYRQILGQKVEFLVSFYNNEISEKSEIFDDQFSVERPDGSNFTLKIRSTKLEDSAMYFCASTGGTDTQYFGPGTRLTVL.

The rearrangement uses TRBV10-2 and TRBJ2-1; 10 nucleotides match TRBD1. The germline V gene encodes CDR1 WSHSY and CDR2 SAAADI. V lost 10 bases to trimming and J lost 4 bases; unmatched junction nucleotides: 4. The CDR3 contains 13 residues. CDR3 DNA sequence: TGCGCCACGGGGACAGGGGTTTACAATGAGCAGTTCTTC. Translation gives CATGTGVYNEQFF.

This chain uses TRBV18 with TRBJ1-3; D remains ambiguous. The CDR3 consists of 14 residues. Looked up from germline, CDR1 is KGHSH and CDR2 is LQKENI. V was shortened by 1 base and J by 0 bases, with 4 bases between the two germline ends. The CDR3 region has the DNA TGTGCCAGCTCACCACTCAGCTCTGGAAACACCATATATTTT. Its protein is CASSPLSSGNTIYF.